The entry below describes one T cell receptor beta chain. The antigen is not known. MiXCR, applied by TCRdb to the reads, yields one record per CDR3 protein. Of hundreds of thousands of distinct CDR3 sequences in the sample, around a third are singletons; the top ten hold over 15%. This sample was taken from a study of T cell repertoires in cytomegalovirus infection. CDR1 SGHRS and CDR2 YFSETQ come from the germline V gene. There are 15 residues in the CDR3. V lost 6 bases and J lost 10; bases outside the gene matches: 10. The chain uses TRBV5-1 and TRBJ2-1; 13 bases are a match to TRBD2. Sequencing used cultured PBMCs, obtained from culture after CMV antigen stimulation. This receptor was taken from a human donor in good health (CMV status not recorded). Some clones in this sample may be carry-over from other donors' samples. The chain's CDR3 is CASMPTSGGAWEQFF. The DNA for the CDR3 is TGCGCCAGCATGCCTACTAGCGGGGGGGCCTGGGAGCAGTTCTTC.